This T cell receptor (beta chain) was documented in a study of response to subunit inactivated influenza vaccine. Overall study results and limits: T cells newly recruited by each seasonal influenza vaccination are few, the authors suggested.

TCRdb re-derived calls from the RT-PCR reads in MiXCR, one entry per CDR3 protein. The table has about 500,000 distinct CDR3 sequences, approximately 15% seen once. This clonotype was seen only a few times. Its antigen is not identified. The V end was cut by 6 bases, the J end by 0 bases, with 14 bases between. This CDR3 has 15 amino acids. CDR1 is ENHRY, CDR2 SYGVKD, per germline. The specimen was CD4+ T cells sorted from PBMCs, collected around 25 months after vaccination. The V and J genes are TRBV10-3 and TRBJ1-2, with D possibly being TRBD1 (5 bases). This TCR was sampled from a man aged 45 to 75 who received an inactivated influenza vaccine. The CDR3 reads CAIRRGAVTNYGYTF. The CDR3 bases are TGTGCCATCAGGAGGGGAGCAGTTACTAACTATGGCTACACCTTC.